A single sample gave rise to the 15 T cell receptor beta chains below, sequenced in a study of TIL therapy for anti-PD-1-resistant metastatic lung cancer. Time point: pre-treatment sample, taken before nivolumab and TIL therapy. The libraries were made with immunoSEQ v3. The method was immunoSEQ multiplex PCR; TCRdb's version includes in-frame clones alone and lacks a portion of them. Among about 50,000 clones listed, less than 80% were seen once. Here the sequenced sample was blood, taken at baseline. The receptors derive from a woman aged 30-79 years with non-small cell lung cancer.

The chain employs TRBV7-8 and TRBJ2-2; D is possibly TRBD1 (5 bases). The CDR3 spans 15 residues. The V and J ends lost 2 bases and 5 bases respectively, with 12 bases between them. Germline lookup yields CDR1 SGHVS and CDR2 FQNEAQ. CDR3: CASSLRGEMTGELFF. The CDR3 region has the DNA TGTGCCAGCAGCTTAAGGGGCGAGATGACCGGGGAGCTGTTTTTT.

The chain employs TRBV4-3 and TRBJ1-3; 7 bases map to TRBD1. The germline V gene encodes CDR1 LGHNA and CDR2 YSLEER. Trimming cost V 2 bases and J 1 base; bases outside gene matches: 2. The CDR3 is made up of 15 amino acids. The DNA of the CDR3 is TGCGCCAGCAGCCAACAGACAGGGTCTGGAAACACCATATATTTT. Protein sequence: CASSQQTGSGNTIYF.

J is TRBJ2-3 and V is TRBV15; D is undetermined. There are 12 residues in the CDR3. Deletions cut 5 bases from V and 10 bases from J, with 13 bases between. Germline loops: CDR1 LNHNV, CDR2 YYDKDF (reference sequence). In DNA form, the CDR3 reads TGTGCCACCAGCGACGGGCCCAACGCGCAGTATTTT. This codes for CATSDGPNAQYF.

The V gene is TRBV5-5, the J gene TRBJ2-3; 8 bases map to TRBD1. The junction had 5 bases not matched to a gene; V was cut back by 4 bases and J by 4 bases. The CDR3 contains 14 residues. Germline lookup yields CDR1 SGHKS and CDR2 YYEKEE (reference sequence). The CDR3 nucleotides are TGTGCCAGCAGCCGACCGACAGGGGCAGATACGCAGTATTTT. This translates into CASSRPTGADTQYF.

The rearrangement joins TRBV11-2 to TRBJ2-5, with no clear D. In germline, CDR1 is SGHAT, CDR2 FQNNGV. Between the trimmed V and J ends, which lost 4 bases and 2 bases, there was a span of 14 bases. CDR3 length: 15 residues. The CDR3 DNA is TGTGCCAGCAGCTCCCGCTCTGGACCACAAGAGACCCAGTACTTC. Amino acid sequence: CASSSRSGPQETQYF.

The sample holds a few counts of this clone. This chain joins TRBV4-1 and TRBJ1-1; D unclear. This CDR3 is 15 amino acids long. The V gene lost 0 bases and the J gene lost 3 bases, with 11 bases spanning the gap. Germline V CDR1 and CDR2: MGHRA, YSYEKL. The CDR3 nucleotides are TGCGCCAGCAGCCAAGAAAGGCTCGGGGACACTGAAGCTTTCTTT. Protein: CASSQERLGDTEAFF.

V usage is TRBV30 and J usage is TRBJ2-7, with no clear D. Germline assignment: CDR1 GTSNPN and CDR2 SVGIG (reference sequence). Trimming took off 3 bases at V and 6 bases at J, with 9 bases between the two ends. The CDR3 is made up of 11 amino acids. The CDR3 nucleotides read TGTGCCTGGAGAGTAGGTACCGAGCAGTACTTC. Protein product: CAWRVGTEQYF.

This chain joins TRBV5-6 and TRBJ2-2; the D gene is possibly TRBD2 (6 bases). With 1 base removed from V and 0 bases from J, the gap between germline ends came to 13 bases. The CDR3 runs to 17 residues. Germline V lookup: CDR1 SGHDT, CDR2 YYEEEE. Here the CDR3 reads CASSLFRDSANTGELFF. In DNA form, the CDR3 reads TGTGCCAGCAGCTTGTTTAGGGACTCCGCGAACACCGGGGAGCTGTTTTTT.

The chain joins TRBV28 to TRBJ1-2; 8 nucleotides match TRBD1. V was pared by 2 bases and J by 7 bases, with 6 bases of the junction left unmatched. This CDR3 has 14 amino acids. Germline CDR1 reads MDHEN; CDR2 reads SYDVKM. CDR3: CASSLVQGTGGYTF. CDR3 nucleotide sequence: TGTGCCAGCAGTTTAGTACAGGGGACAGGTGGCTACACCTTC.

This clone was detected a few times. The chain links TRBV5-1 to TRBJ1-5; the D gene is possibly TRBD1 (6 bases). The CDR3 is 15 amino acids. V was trimmed by 0 bases and J by 7 bases, leaving 14 bases between them. Germline V gives CDR1 SGHRS, CDR2 YFSETQ. This CDR3 is CASSLETGLSQPQHF. The CDR3 bases are TGCGCCAGCAGCTTGGAGACAGGATTGAGCCAGCCCCAGCATTTT.

This clone was detected only once. The chain is built from TRBV15 and TRBJ2-2, with TRBD1 matching over 8 bases. Germline assignment: CDR1 LNHNV and CDR2 YYDKDF (reference sequence). The CDR3 length is 16 residues. The V segment lost 1 base and the J segment 0 bases; nucleotides outside the gene matches: 1. CDR3 protein: CATSRGRGPNTGELFF. The CDR3 DNA sequence: TGTGCCACCAGCAGAGGCAGGGGGCCGAACACCGGGGAGCTGTTTTTT.

This rearrangement joins TRBV7-2 to TRBJ2-3; 9 nucleotides align to TRBD2. V trimming: 5 bases; J trimming: 1 base; junction bases outside the gene matches: 4. Germline-derived CDR1 and CDR2 are SGHTA and FQGNSA. The CDR3 sequence is 15 residues long. The DNA for the CDR3 is TGTGCCAGCAGCCGGCGGGGGGGCGGCACAGATACGCAGTATTTT. It encodes CASSRRGGGTDTQYF.

The V and J genes are TRBV5-1 and TRBJ1-4; 9 nucleotides agree with TRBD1. Germline loops: CDR1 SGHRS, CDR2 YFSETQ. The CDR3 extends over 15 amino acids. With V trimmed by 4 bases and J by 7 bases, 8 bases remained unmatched. The CDR3 protein is CASSTGQGPIEKLFF. DNA for the CDR3: TGCGCCAGCAGCACGGGACAGGGTCCAATTGAAAAACTGTTTTTT.

V is TRBV18 and J is TRBJ2-5; 7 bases are shared with TRBD1. The CDR3 sequence is 15 residues long. The J segment lost 5 bases and the V segment lost 6 bases, leaving 12 bases of the junction unmatched. Germline assignment: CDR1 KGHSH and CDR2 LQKENI. The chain's CDR3 is CASSPVAGGWETQYF. DNA of the CDR3: TGTGCCAGCTCCCCCGTGGCAGGGGGTTGGGAGACCCAGTACTTC.

V is TRBV10-3 and J is TRBJ2-2; 11 bases are shared with TRBD2. The CDR3 loop spans 16 amino acids. Germline CDR1 and CDR2: ENHRY and SYGVKD. With 8 bases clipped from V and 0 bases from J, the junction kept 5 bases outside the gene matches. CDR3: CAIAGTSGTNTGELFF. In DNA form, the CDR3 reads TGTGCCATCGCTGGGACTAGCGGAACGAACACCGGGGAGCTGTTTTTT.